In its sample, the clone carrying this T cell receptor (beta chain) was seen once. The target antigen is unknown. The trim removed 5 bases at V and 4 bases at J, leaving 9 bases unmatched. The CDR3 spans 17 residues. Germline CDR1 SGHNT, CDR2 YENEEA. The assay used deep level. TCRdb's copy holds only in-frame clones and misses some; the assay was immunoSEQ multiplex PCR. The sample has around 560,000 clones; 85% to 95% are singletons. The data were obtained in a study of shared clonotypes between healthy human individuals. As defined, naive CD8 cells were CD45RO-negative and positively selected for CCR7, with terminally differentiated effector memory CD45RA+ cells excluded. Study observations and caveats: Non-shared clonotypes were found to have lower generation probabilities than the clonotypes that were shared by all four of the sorted-subset donors.

J is TRBJ2-1 and V is TRBV11-3, with 12 bases aligning to TRBD2. The TCR sequence derives from a young woman in good health. The specimen sequenced was naive CD8+ T cells sorted from blood. The CDR3, as DNA: TGTGCCAGCAGCCTTCGACTAGCGGGAGAGCTATACAATGAGCAGTTCTTC. Translating gives CASSLRLAGELYNEQFF.